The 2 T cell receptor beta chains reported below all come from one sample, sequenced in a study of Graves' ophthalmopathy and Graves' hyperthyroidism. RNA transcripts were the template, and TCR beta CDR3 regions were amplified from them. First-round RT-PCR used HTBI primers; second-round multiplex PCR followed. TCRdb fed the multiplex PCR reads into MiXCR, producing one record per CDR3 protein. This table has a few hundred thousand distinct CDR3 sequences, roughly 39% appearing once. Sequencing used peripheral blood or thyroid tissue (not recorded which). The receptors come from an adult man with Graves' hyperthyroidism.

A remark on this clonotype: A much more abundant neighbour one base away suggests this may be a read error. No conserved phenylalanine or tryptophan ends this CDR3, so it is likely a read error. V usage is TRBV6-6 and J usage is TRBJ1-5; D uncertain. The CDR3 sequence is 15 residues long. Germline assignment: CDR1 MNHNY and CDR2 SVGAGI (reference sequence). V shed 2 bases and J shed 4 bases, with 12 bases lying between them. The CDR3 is CASSYRSATNQPQHL. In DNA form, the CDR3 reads TGTGCCAGCAGTTACCGTTCAGCGACGAATCAGCCCCAGCATCTT.

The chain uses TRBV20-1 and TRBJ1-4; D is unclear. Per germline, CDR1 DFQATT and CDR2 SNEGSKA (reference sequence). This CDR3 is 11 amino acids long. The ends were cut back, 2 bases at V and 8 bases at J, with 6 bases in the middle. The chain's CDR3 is CSARLDEKLFF. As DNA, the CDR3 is TGCAGTGCTAGATTGGACGAAAAACTGTTTTTT.